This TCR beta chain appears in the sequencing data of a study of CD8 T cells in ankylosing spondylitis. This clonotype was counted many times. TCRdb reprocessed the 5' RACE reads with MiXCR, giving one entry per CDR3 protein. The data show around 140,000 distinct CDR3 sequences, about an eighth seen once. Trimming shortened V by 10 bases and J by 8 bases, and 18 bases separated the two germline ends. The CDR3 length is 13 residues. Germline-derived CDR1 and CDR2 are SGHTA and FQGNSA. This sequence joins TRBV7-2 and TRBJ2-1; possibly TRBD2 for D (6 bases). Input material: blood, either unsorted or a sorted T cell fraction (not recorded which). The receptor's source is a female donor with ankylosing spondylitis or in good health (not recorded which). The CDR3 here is CATSWISGDEQFF. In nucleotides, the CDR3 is TGTGCCACCTCGTGGATTAGCGGTGATGAGCAGTTCTTC.